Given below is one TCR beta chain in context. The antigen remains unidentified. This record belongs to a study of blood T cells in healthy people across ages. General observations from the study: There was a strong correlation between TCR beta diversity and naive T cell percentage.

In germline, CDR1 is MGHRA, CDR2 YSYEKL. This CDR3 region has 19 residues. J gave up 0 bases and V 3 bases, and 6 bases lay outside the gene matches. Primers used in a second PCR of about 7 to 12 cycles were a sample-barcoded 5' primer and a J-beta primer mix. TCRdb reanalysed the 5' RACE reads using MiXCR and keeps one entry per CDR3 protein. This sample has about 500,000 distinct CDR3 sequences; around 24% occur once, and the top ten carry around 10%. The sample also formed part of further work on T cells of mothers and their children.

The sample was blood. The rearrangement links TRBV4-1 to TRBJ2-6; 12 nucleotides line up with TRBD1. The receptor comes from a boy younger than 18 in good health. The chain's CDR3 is CASSHVPGQGASGANVLTF. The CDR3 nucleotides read TGCGCCAGCAGCCATGTTCCGGGACAGGGGGCCTCTGGGGCCAACGTCCTGACTTTC.